A selection of T cell receptor beta chains follows, all from one sample in a study of radiation and T cells in renal cell carcinoma. Some clones are missing from TCRdb's copy, which holds only in-frame ones; the method was immunoSEQ multiplex PCR. Here the sample spans fewer than 20,000 clones, 55% being singletons. Sequencing was performed on tumor tissue, taken from a patient whose treatment included radiotherapy and nephrectomy. These receptors came from a man aged 45-60 years with renal cell carcinoma. Both conserved end residues are part of each CDR3. D genes are given only for firm matches.

. | TRBJ2-4 | TRBV5-1 | CASSLDAVRAKNIQYF
. | TRBJ1-3 | TRBV9 | CASSPAGNTIYF
. | TRBJ2-3 | TRBV25-1 | CASGYRADTQYF
TRBD2 | TRBJ2-2 | TRBV7-3 | CASSLTSGRAGELFF
. | TRBJ1-5 | TRBV6-6 | CASSYGLGNQPQHF
. | TRBJ1-2 | TRBV19 | CASSIITGTYGYTF
. | TRBJ2-3 | TRBV29-1 | CSVVGGYTDTQYF
TRBD2 | TRBJ2-3 | TRBV29-1 | CSVDGTSGGGDTQYF
. | TRBJ2-7 | TRBV4-2 | CASSQEVSGYEQYF
. | TRBJ2-7 | TRBV9 | CASSPSPGTGTHEQYF
TRBD1 | TRBJ1-2 | TRBV6-1 | CASTTDRTGEGGYTF
. | TRBJ2-1 | TRBV7-6 | CASSPDYQSEQFF
. | TRBJ2-6 | TRBV7-3 | CASSFSSSGANVLTF
. | TRBJ2-7 | TRBV6-6 | CASSSWETYEQYF
. | TRBJ1-2 | TRBV19 | CASSEARWDYGYTF
. | TRBJ2-2 | TRBV2 | CASSYGTTGELFF
TRBD1 | TRBJ2-7 | TRBV10-3 | CAISGPRTGGGYEQYF
TRBD1 | TRBJ2-7 | TRBV28 | CASSLPGTGSWEQYF
TRBD1 | TRBJ2-1 | TRBV10-3 | CAIRGETGDNEQFF
. | TRBJ2-2 | TRBV4-1 | CASSRTGAGGYTGELFF